A single sample is the source of the 9 T cell receptor beta chains below, sequenced in a study of blood T cells in healthy people across ages. The use of a sample-barcoded 5' primer and a J-beta primer mix characterized a second PCR of roughly 7 to 11 cycles. TCRdb recomputed calls from the 5' RACE reads with MiXCR, one row per CDR3 protein. The data show about 800,000 distinct CDR3 sequences, 20% to 30% seen once. These data are also associated with another study on T cells of mothers and their children.

The specimen was blood. The receptors come from a boy under 18 in good health.

This clonotype showed up just a few times. V is TRBV5-1 and J is TRBJ2-7; D gene unclear. There are 13 residues in the CDR3. Looked up from germline, CDR1 is SGHRS and CDR2 is YFSETQ. Trimming left V 2 bases short and J 2 bases short, with 8 bases between. CDR3 nucleotides: TGCGCCAGCAGCTTTAAGTCCCCCTACGAGCAGTACTTC. Protein product: CASSFKSPYEQYF.

This clonotype was recorded a few times. The chain has TRBV4-3 and TRBJ2-2; 8 positions agree with TRBD2. Looked up from germline, CDR1 is LGHNA and CDR2 is YSLEER. The CDR3 length is 19 residues. V shed 0 bases, J shed 5 bases, and the junction held 14 bases outside the gene matches. CDR3 DNA sequence: TGCGCCAGCAGCCAAGATGACGGAAAGAGCGGGAGAGTGACCGGGGAGCTGTTTTTT. Translating gives CASSQDDGKSGRVTGELFF.

The rearrangement joins TRBV12-3 or TRBV12-4 to TRBJ2-5; 7 positions agree with TRBD1. This CDR3 contains 14 residues. J was trimmed by 4 bases and V by 6 bases; bases with no gene match: 8. CDR3 region: CASRETGPPETQYF. DNA for the CDR3: TGTGCCAGCAGGGAGACAGGGCCCCCAGAGACCCAGTACTTC.

This clonotype was observed a handful of times. The genes are TRBV6-2 or TRBV6-3 and TRBJ1-1, with D possibly matching TRBD1 (6 bases). Germline V gene data show CDR1 as MNHEY and CDR2 as SVGEGT. The CDR3 loop spans 17 amino acids. V lost 6 bases, J lost 3 bases, and 23 bases lay in between. The DNA of the CDR3 is TGTGCCAGCAGAACAATGGGGGCAGGGGTCGTAGACACTGAAGCTTTCTTT. The encoded protein is CASRTMGAGVVDTEAFF.

V gene TRBV5-1 combines with J gene TRBJ2-1, with 7 bases aligning to TRBD2. The assigned J gene may be wrong: the sequence end matches TRBJ2-7 better. This CDR3 contains 15 residues. Germline V gene data show CDR1 as SGHRS and CDR2 as YFSETQ. CDR3 residues: CASSPNWGGTYEQYF. In nucleotides, the CDR3 is TGCGCCAGCAGCCCGAACTGGGGGGGGACCTACGAGCAGTACTTC.

The chain has TRBV5-1 and TRBJ1-4; D ambiguous. Germline loops: CDR1 SGHRS, CDR2 YFSETQ. The CDR3 runs to 15 residues. V was trimmed by 0 bases and J by 5 bases, leaving 11 bases between them. DNA for the CDR3: TGCGCCAGCAGCTTGGTGGCGTCGGACAATGAAAAACTGTTTTTT. Its translation: CASSLVASDNEKLFF.

The chain links TRBV29-1 to TRBJ2-5, with a possible D match to TRBD2 (7 bases). Near its end, the DNA agrees better with TRBJ2-7, so the J call may be wrong. The CDR3 totals 14 residues. Germline V CDR1 and CDR2: SQVTM, ANQGSEA. CDR3 loop: CSVLLGGAGDEQYF. The DNA of the CDR3 is TGCAGCGTTCTGTTGGGGGGGGCTGGGGACGAGCAGTACTTC.

The sample holds many counts of this clonotype. The genes are TRBV7-8 and TRBJ2-5, with D perhaps TRBD1 (6 bases). The germline V gene encodes CDR1 SGHVS and CDR2 FQNEAQ. V lost 5 bases and J lost 5, with 15 bases in between. This CDR3 region has 14 residues. The CDR3 DNA is TGTGCCAGCAGCCTCACAGGGATGAGGGAGACCCAGTACTTC. Protein: CASSLTGMRETQYF.

This clonotype came up many times. DNA for the CDR3: TGTGCCAGCAGTCCAATACCCTACGAGCAGTACTTC. Its protein product is CASSPIPYEQYF. The chain employs TRBV6-2 or TRBV6-3 and TRBJ2-7; no definite D call. This CDR3 region has 12 residues. Trimming cost V 5 bases and J 2 bases, with 7 bases left between them. Germline V CDR1 and CDR2: MNHEY, SVGEGT.